Each of the 15 T cell receptor beta chains below was sequenced from the same sample in a study of monozygotic twins with inflammatory bowel disease. From its re-call of the 5' RACE reads, TCRdb lists each CDR3 protein once, without DNA. The table for this sample gives approximately 160,000 distinct CDR3 sequences. The specimen was blood. These receptors were taken from a human donor with ulcerative colitis or Crohn's disease, or a healthy co-twin of an affected twin (not recorded which).

V is TRBV15 and J is TRBJ1-6; without DNA, the TCRdb call of TRBD1 cannot be checked. The V gene's germline CDR1 is LNHNV and CDR2 YYDKDF (reference sequence). The CDR3 contains 15 residues. The CDR3 protein is CATTVDRGYNSPLHF.

The chain uses TRBV21-1 and TRBJ1-2; TCRdb lists TRBD1, though no DNA is available to test this call. TRBV21-1 is designated a pseudogene. The CDR3 is 15 amino acids. This CDR3 reads CASNPGQGRNYGYTF.

The V call is TRBV12-3 or TRBV12-4, the J call TRBJ2-7; no DNA is available, so the TRBD1 call from TCRdb remains unchecked. CDR3 length equals 14 residues. The CDR3 loop reads CASSGSGGPYEQYF.

J is TRBJ2-1 and V is TRBV5-6; TCRdb's D call of TRBD1 is untestable without DNA. Germline loops: CDR1 SGHDT, CDR2 YYEEEE. This CDR3 comprises 15 residues. This CDR3 is CASSLFQGILNEQFF.

The chain has TRBV18 and TRBJ2-5; the D gene TCRdb calls, TRBD2, cannot be checked with no DNA. The CDR3 runs to 15 residues. CDR1 and CDR2 (germline): KGHSH, LQKENI. CDR3: CASSPVRRREETQYF.

The chain has TRBV28 and TRBJ1-6. CDR3 length equals 11 residues. The germline V gene encodes CDR1 MDHEN and CDR2 SYDVKM. CDR3 protein: CASSLLEALHF.

The chain couples TRBV3-1 to TRBJ2-3; without DNA, the TCRdb call of TRBD2 cannot be checked. The CDR3 is 15 residues long. Per the germline V gene, CDR1 is LGHDT and CDR2 is YNNKEL (reference sequence). CDR3 region: CASSQVTSGADTQYF.

The chain is built from TRBV15 and TRBJ1-1; as DNA is missing, the TRBD1 call by TCRdb cannot be tested. The CDR3 is 15 amino acids. The germline gives CDR1 LNHNV, CDR2 YYDKDF (reference sequence). Here the CDR3 reads CATSRDLPVGTEAFF.

This chain joins TRBV29-1 and TRBJ2-7; TCRdb's D call of TRBD2 is untestable without DNA. CDR3 length: 13 amino acids. Per germline, CDR1 SQVTM and CDR2 ANQGSEA. CDR3 protein: CSVETSGSYEQYF.

The CDR3 protein is CSARVGSQETQYF. This rearrangement joins TRBV20-1 to TRBJ2-5. The CDR3 totals 13 residues. Looked up from germline, CDR1 is DFQATT and CDR2 is SNEGSKA (reference sequence).

This sequence joins TRBV5-4 and TRBJ2-1; the D call from TCRdb, TRBD1, cannot be confirmed without DNA. The CDR3 sequence is 15 residues long. CDR1 and CDR2 from the germline V gene are SGHNT and YYREEE (reference sequence). CDR3 in amino acids: CASSLPGQGNNEQFF.

The rearrangement links TRBV6-4 to TRBJ2-3; TCRdb reports TRBD1, a call that lacks DNA to check it against. The V gene's germline CDR1 is MRHNA and CDR2 SNTAGT. The CDR3 is made up of 15 amino acids. CDR3 residues: CASSVGTGPTDTQYF.

The rearrangement uses TRBV15 and TRBJ2-2. Germline loops: CDR1 LNHNV, CDR2 YYDKDF (reference sequence). The CDR3 is 12 residues long. The CDR3 loop reads CATSRDTGELFF.

The chain is built from TRBV11-2 and TRBJ1-3. Germline V gives CDR1 SGHAT, CDR2 FQNNGV. The CDR3 has 16 amino acids. The CDR3 here is CASSLEGLHRGNTIYF.

The chain joins TRBV10-3 to TRBJ1-2; there is no DNA to check the TCRdb D call of TRBD1. Germline V CDR1 and CDR2: ENHRY, SYGVKD. There are 11 residues in the CDR3. The chain's CDR3 is CAISEGEGYTF.